This passage covers 27 T cell receptor beta chains from one sample sequenced in a study of cytomegalovirus exposure and HLA in healthy donors. PCR involved 60 Vbeta and 13 Jbeta primers. TCRdb's table, derived via immunoSEQ multiplex PCR, lists solely in-frame clones and lacks some. The table shows under 65,000 clones, with around 81% occurring only once. The sequenced material came from PBMCs. The receptors here all came from a young man in good health and CMV-seropositive.

The J gene is TRBJ2-1, the V gene TRBV4-1; no reliable D call. This CDR3 has 11 residues. Germline V CDR1 and CDR2: MGHRA, YSYEKL. V lost 6 bases and J lost 11, with 11 bases in between. The CDR3 region is CASSNSNQQFF. As DNA, the CDR3 is TGCGCCAGCAGTAACAGTAATCAGCAGTTCTTC.

This clone has just one count. The V call is TRBV19, the J call TRBJ2-1; a weak D match, TRBD2 (6 bases). Germline CDR1 and CDR2: LNHDA and SQIVND (reference sequence). Trimming stripped 6 bases from V and 9 bases from J, with 15 bases between. This CDR3 is 13 amino acids long. The CDR3 region has the DNA TGTGCCAGTAGGGTAGGAGGGGCGGGTGAGCAGTTCTTC. Translation gives CASRVGGAGEQFF. The whole variable domain, filled in from reference TRBV19 and TRBJ2-1, reads DGGITQSPKYLFRKEGQNVTLSCEQNLNHDAMYWYRQDPGQGLRLIYYSQIVNDFQKGDIAEGYSVSREKKESFPLTVTSAQKNPTAFYLCASRVGGAGEQFFGPGTRLTVL.

This clone was seen a single time. The chain has TRBV6-6 and TRBJ1-2; a weak D match, TRBD1 (6 bases). Germline CDR1 is MNHNY and CDR2 is SVGAGI (reference sequence). Trimming left V 6 bases short and J 0 bases short, with 17 bases between. The CDR3 loop spans 16 amino acids. The CDR3 DNA reads TGTGCCAGCAGAACCGCGGGGGGCGACCCTAACTATGGCTACACCTTC. It specifies CASRTAGGDPNYGYTF.

The rearrangement links TRBV30 to TRBJ2-1; 10 bases are a match to TRBD2. Losses at the gene ends were 3 bases for V and 0 bases for J; bases not matched to a gene: 26. Germline CDR1 reads GTSNPN; CDR2 reads SVGIG (reference sequence). This CDR3 spans 23 amino acids. CDR3 protein: CAWRSMEGLASGGPTRSYNEQFF. DNA for the CDR3: TGTGCCTGGAGGAGTATGGAAGGGTTGGCTAGCGGGGGACCAACCCGCTCCTACAATGAGCAGTTCTTC. The full variable domain, in which reference TRBV30 and TRBJ2-1 provide the parts outside the CDR3, is SQTIHQWPATLVQPVGSPLSLECTVEGTSNPNLYWYRQAAGRGLQLLFYSVGIGQISSEVPQNLSASRPQDRQFILSSKKLLLSDSGFYLCAWRSMEGLASGGPTRSYNEQFFGPGTRLTVL.

V is TRBV4-1 and J is TRBJ2-7, with TRBD2 matching over 8 bases. The V and J ends lost 3 bases and 1 base, in that order; junction bases with no gene match: 2. The CDR3 totals 14 residues. The germline V gene encodes CDR1 MGHRA and CDR2 YSYEKL. The CDR3 coding sequence is TGCGCCAGCAGCCAGGGACTAGAGTCCTACGAGCAGTACTTC. It encodes CASSQGLESYEQYF.

The chain uses TRBV27 and TRBJ1-5; 7 bases match TRBD1. CDR3 size: 14 residues. The ends lost 3 bases at V and 4 bases at J; junction bases unmatched: 3. Germline V gene lookup returns CDR1 MNHEY and CDR2 SMNVEV (reference sequence). In DNA, the CDR3 is TGTGCCAGCAGTTTCAGACAGGGAAATCAGCCCCAGCATTTT. It translates to CASSFRQGNQPQHF.

This clone was seen a few times. V is TRBV7-2 and J is TRBJ2-3; 12 nucleotides line up with TRBD2. The CDR3 contains 18 residues. From germline, CDR1 is SGHTA and CDR2 FQGNSA. Trimming at V came to 5 bases and at J to 0 bases, leaving 9 bases not matched to a gene. The CDR3 region has the DNA TGTGCCAGCAGCCTAACTAGCGGGGGGTCGAAAAGCACAGATACGCAGTATTTT. Encoded protein: CASSLTSGGSKSTDTQYF.

The V and J genes are TRBV9 and TRBJ2-1; the match to TRBD1 covers 8 bases. This CDR3 is built from 15 residues. Losses at the gene ends were 6 bases for V and 3 bases for J; bases not matched to a gene: 8. Germline CDR1 and CDR2: SGDLS and YYNGEE. The CDR3 here is CASTSGQEIYNEQFF. CDR3 DNA: TGTGCCAGCACGTCGGGACAGGAAATCTACAATGAGCAGTTCTTC.

V usage is TRBV7-8 and J usage is TRBJ1-1; D is unresolved. Germline V lookup: CDR1 SGHVS, CDR2 FQNEAQ. CDR3 length: 12 residues. V lost 2 bases and J lost 2, with 3 bases in between. This chain's CDR3 is CASSLSNTEAFF. The CDR3 nucleotides are TGTGCCAGCAGCTTATCAAACACTGAAGCTTTCTTT.

CDR3 in DNA: TGTGCCAGCAGCTTGGGACTAGCGGGGGGTGAGGAGACCCAGTACTTC. It yields the protein CASSLGLAGGEETQYF. The chain is built from TRBV7-8 and TRBJ2-5; the match to TRBD2 covers 15 bases. The CDR3 is made up of 16 amino acids. Germline CDR1 and CDR2: SGHVS and FQNEAQ. V lost 3 bases, J lost 5 bases, and 4 bases stayed unmatched.

There are a few counts of this clone. The chain links TRBV6-5 to TRBJ2-7; 10 bases line up with TRBD2. Germline CDR1 reads MNHEY; CDR2 reads SVGAGI. The CDR3 is 15 residues long. J lost 4 bases, V lost 6 bases, and 9 bases had no gene match. In DNA, the CDR3 is TGTGCCAGCAGAAGAGCCCAGCGGGGGGGGTACGAGCAGTACTTC. Translation: CASRRAQRGGYEQYF.

CDR3 in amino acids: CASRDSGQVNTEAFF. CDR3 coding DNA: TGTGCCAGCAGGGACTCGGGACAGGTGAACACTGAAGCTTTCTTT. V and J are TRBV6-1 and TRBJ1-1; TRBD1 matches 8 bases. V was clipped by 6 bases and J by 0 bases; unmatched bases: 6. Germline loops: CDR1 MNHNS, CDR2 SASEGT. This CDR3 has 15 amino acids.

The V call is TRBV30, the J call TRBJ1-2; D might be TRBD1 (6 bases). CDR1 and CDR2 (germline): GTSNPN, SVGIG (reference sequence). V was pared by 3 bases and J by 0 bases, with 11 bases between. The CDR3 has 14 amino acids. The CDR3 loop is CAWRISGANYGYTF. DNA for the CDR3: TGTGCCTGGAGGATTTCAGGGGCTAACTATGGCTACACCTTC.

The gene calls are TRBV7-9 and TRBJ2-7; weak D call: TRBD2 (6 bases). The V end lost 7 bases, the J end lost 3 bases, and 16 bases lay between the germline ends. Per germline, CDR1 SEHNR and CDR2 FQNEAQ (reference sequence). The CDR3 is 14 amino acids. CDR3 DNA: TGTGCCAGCAACTCGCGGGGATCGAACTACGAGCAGTACTTC. This gives the protein CASNSRGSNYEQYF.

V and J are TRBV29-1 and TRBJ1-4, with 8 bases identical to TRBD1. The trim removed 7 bases at V and 6 bases at J, leaving 13 bases unmatched. CDR1 and CDR2 from the germline V gene are SQVTM and ANQGSEA. The CDR3 extends over 15 amino acids. In nucleotides, the CDR3 is TGCAGCGGATCAGCCCCAGGGGGCTTCCATGAAAAACTGTTTTTT. It specifies CSGSAPGGFHEKLFF.

This clone was seen a few times. The V call is TRBV29-1, the J call TRBJ2-6, with no clear D. The V and J ends lost 5 bases and 0 bases respectively, with 8 bases between them. Germline V gives CDR1 SQVTM, CDR2 ANQGSEA. The CDR3 spans 14 residues. CDR3 DNA sequence: TGCAGCGTTCTGGAGCACTCTGGGGCCAACGTCCTGACTTTC. Translated, it gives CSVLEHSGANVLTF.

In DNA form, the CDR3 reads TGCGCCAGCAGCCCAGATGGGACAGCAAACACCGGGGAGCTGTTTTTT. Translation gives CASSPDGTANTGELFF. The chain is built from TRBV4-1 and TRBJ2-2, with 7 bases aligning to TRBD1. Germline-derived CDR1 and CDR2 are MGHRA and YSYEKL. The ends lost 4 bases at V and 2 bases at J; junction bases unmatched: 7. The CDR3 is 16 amino acids.

The rearrangement uses TRBV13 and TRBJ2-7, with a possible D match to TRBD1 (5 bases). CDR3 length equals 15 residues. The V end lost 4 bases, the J end lost 2 bases, and 15 bases lay between the germline ends. Germline V lookup: CDR1 PRHDT, CDR2 FYEKMQ (reference sequence). CDR3 nucleotide sequence: TGTGCCAGCAGCTCACAGGCGAAAGGGACCTACGAGCAGTACTTC. The encoded protein is CASSSQAKGTYEQYF.

J is TRBJ2-2 and V is TRBV7-9; D unresolved. This CDR3 contains 13 residues. From germline, CDR1 is SEHNR and CDR2 FQNEAQ (reference sequence). Deletions cut 4 bases from V and 7 bases from J, with 10 bases between. CDR3 DNA sequence: TGTGCCAGCAGCTATAGAGGTATCGGGGAGCTGTTTTTT. Translating gives CASSYRGIGELFF.

The chain recombines TRBV11-3 with TRBJ2-2, with 8 bases that match TRBD2. Trimming at V came to 4 bases and at J to 6 bases, leaving 4 bases not matched to a gene. Germline V lookup: CDR1 SGHNT, CDR2 YENEEA. The CDR3 totals 14 residues. CDR3 residues: CASSSLGGAGELFF. The CDR3 DNA reads as TGTGCCAGCAGCTCCCTCGGGGGGGCCGGGGAGCTGTTTTTT.

The rearrangement uses TRBV7-8 and TRBJ1-6; 7 bases are shared with TRBD1. CDR1 and CDR2 from the germline V gene are SGHVS and FQNEAQ. The CDR3 extends over 15 amino acids. V shed 5 bases and J 4 bases; nucleotides not matched to a gene: 5. CDR3 sequence: CASSRQGGYNSPLHF. The DNA of the CDR3 is TGTGCCAGCAGCCGACAGGGTGGTTATAATTCACCCCTCCACTTT. The full variable domain, rest sourced from reference TRBV7-8 and TRBJ1-6, is GAGVSQSPRYKVAKRGQDVALRCDPISGHVSLFWYQQALGQGPEFLTYFQNEAQLDKSGLPSDRFFAERPEGSVSTLKIQRTQQEDSAVYLCASSRQGGYNSPLHFGNGTRLTVT.

The CDR3 sequence is CASSLLAGKDYGYTF. CDR3 in DNA: TGTGCCAGCAGTTTACTTGCAGGGAAAGACTATGGCTACACCTTC. The rearrangement links TRBV27 to TRBJ1-2, with D maybe TRBD1 (5 bases). CDR3 length equals 15 residues. Germline V lookup: CDR1 MNHEY, CDR2 SMNVEV (reference sequence). With 2 bases removed from V and 3 bases from J, the gap between germline ends came to 13 bases.

The rearrangement joins TRBV5-6 to TRBJ2-3; 9 bases agree with TRBD2. The CDR3 runs 15 residues. The ends lost 3 bases at V and 7 bases at J; junction bases unmatched: 9. Germline loops: CDR1 SGHDT, CDR2 YYEEEE. As DNA, the CDR3 is TGTGCCAGCAGCTACCCTCGGACTAGCGATTATACGCAGTATTTT. This encodes CASSYPRTSDYTQYF.

The chain joins TRBV18 to TRBJ2-5; D perhaps matches TRBD1 (5 bases). The CDR3 has 17 amino acids. V gave up 0 bases and J gave up 3 bases, with 17 bases separating them. Germline lookup yields CDR1 KGHSH and CDR2 LQKENI. CDR3 sequence: CASSPPVLAADKETQYF. The DNA for the CDR3 is TGTGCCAGCTCACCACCAGTATTGGCGGCGGACAAAGAGACCCAGTACTTC.

The DNA of the CDR3 is TGTGCCAGCTCGCCATCTTTACAGGAGCCTAACGAGCAGTACTTC. This encodes CASSPSLQEPNEQYF. V and J are TRBV18 and TRBJ2-7; possibly TRBD1 for D (5 bases). The length of the CDR3 is 15 residues. V was pared by 6 bases and J by 5 bases, with 20 bases between. Per the germline V gene, CDR1 is KGHSH and CDR2 is LQKENI.

This chain uses TRBV6-5 with TRBJ1-4; 8 bases fit TRBD1. From germline, CDR1 is MNHEY and CDR2 SVGAGI. The CDR3 runs to 14 residues. J gave up 8 bases and V 5 bases, and 7 bases lay outside the gene matches. For the CDR3, the DNA is TGTGCCAGCAGTGGTTGGACAGGGCGGGAAAAACTGTTTTTT. It specifies CASSGWTGREKLFF.

The chain combines TRBV28 with TRBJ2-5; 10 nucleotides align to TRBD1. The CDR3 is 16 residues long. V lost 3 bases, J lost 2 bases, and 6 bases stayed unmatched. The germline gives CDR1 MDHEN, CDR2 SYDVKM. The CDR3 DNA reads as TGTGCCAGCAGTTTGGACCGGACAGGGGGGCAAGAGACCCAGTACTTC. Translation gives CASSLDRTGGQETQYF.